Following are 27 T cell receptor beta chains from one sample sequenced in a study of shared clonotypes between healthy human individuals. TCRdb's copy holds only in-frame clones and misses some; the assay was immunoSEQ multiplex PCR. Of 2,500,000 or so clones listed, more than 90% are singletons. The sample comprised naive CD4+ T cells sorted from blood. The subset here: CD45RA+ positively selected. These receptors originate from a man between 18 and 29 years old in good health.

The chain recombines TRBV5-1 with TRBJ2-7, with a possible D match to TRBD1 (6 bases). Germline V CDR1 and CDR2: SGHRS, YFSETQ. V shed 4 bases and J shed 3 bases, with 17 bases lying between them. This CDR3 is 15 amino acids long. CDR3 sequence: CASSPALGQGYEQYF. CDR3 DNA: TGCGCCAGCAGCCCGGCGCTGGGACAAGGCTACGAGCAGTACTTC.

The V and J genes are TRBV9 and TRBJ2-2; D perhaps matches TRBD2 (5 bases). V was trimmed by 0 bases and J by 4 bases, leaving 10 bases between them. CDR3 size: 15 residues. Germline CDR1 is SGDLS and CDR2 is YYNGEE. In nucleotides, the CDR3 is TGTGCCAGCAGCGTAGGCGAGGGCCTCACCGGGGAGCTGTTTTTT. It encodes CASSVGEGLTGELFF.

This clone has a single count. The chain links TRBV28 to TRBJ2-7; TRBD2 agrees at 8 bases. Germline values: CDR1 MDHEN, CDR2 SYDVKM. This CDR3 is 15 amino acids long. V lost 4 bases, J lost 5 bases, and 10 bases stayed unmatched. The CDR3 DNA reads as TGTGCCAGCAGTTCGCCGGGACTAGGGGTCGACGAGCAGTACTTC. It encodes CASSSPGLGVDEQYF.

The chain couples TRBV5-1 to TRBJ2-5, with TRBD2 matching 8 bases. CDR1 is SGHRS and CDR2 is YFSETQ in the germline V gene. The CDR3 has 16 amino acids. Germline trimming cut 2 bases from V and 8 bases from J; bases unmatched to any gene: 14. CDR3 DNA: TGCGCCAGCAGCTTACAGCGGGAGTTATATCGGACCACCCAGTACTTC. This encodes CASSLQRELYRTTQYF.

On this clone: This same CDR3 is encoded by further DNA sequences in the sample. V gene TRBV30 combines with J gene TRBJ1-6; D not certain. The CDR3 spans 14 residues. Germline V gene data show CDR1 as GTSNPN and CDR2 as SVGIG (reference sequence). V shed 0 bases and J shed 3 bases, with 6 bases lying between them. CDR3 in amino acids: CAWSVLSYNSPLHF. The DNA of the CDR3 is TGTGCCTGGAGTGTACTAAGCTATAATTCACCCCTCCACTTT. Combining the CDR3 with reference TRBV30 and TRBJ1-6 gives the whole variable domain SQTIHQWPATLVQPVGSPLSLECTVEGTSNPNLYWYRQAAGRGLQLLFYSVGIGQISSEVPQNLSASRPQDRQFILSSKKLLLSDSGFYLCAWSVLSYNSPLHFGNGTRLTVT.

This sequence joins TRBV11-2 and TRBJ2-7, with D tentatively TRBD1 (5 bases). Germline V gene data show CDR1 as SGHAT and CDR2 as FQNNGV. The CDR3 extends over 14 amino acids. V lost 5 bases and J lost 5, with 16 bases in between. The CDR3 nucleotides are TGTGCCAGCAGCCCGAGACAGTGGTCTGACGAGCAGTACTTC. Translation: CASSPRQWSDEQYF.

This rearrangement joins TRBV6-1 to TRBJ2-7; D may be TRBD1 (6 bases). Germline V gives CDR1 MNHNS, CDR2 SASEGT. V lost 9 bases to trimming and J lost 6 bases, with 24 bases between them. The CDR3 is 15 amino acids. The chain's CDR3 is CASFFFEGVNGEQYF. The CDR3, as DNA: TGTGCCAGTTTTTTTTTCGAGGGGGTGAACGGCGAGCAGTACTTC.

The chain uses TRBV6-6 and TRBJ2-7, with 7 bases that match TRBD1. V shed 5 bases, J shed 2 bases, and the junction held 9 bases outside the gene matches. This CDR3 comprises 15 residues. Germline CDR1 and CDR2: MNHNY and SVGAGI (reference sequence). CDR3 protein: CASSASGTATYEQYF. Here the CDR3 DNA reads TGTGCCAGCAGTGCGTCCGGGACAGCCACCTACGAGCAGTACTTC.

V is TRBV6-6 and J is TRBJ2-7; 11 nucleotides match TRBD1. Germline CDR1 and CDR2: MNHNY and SVGAGI (reference sequence). This CDR3 comprises 15 residues. The trim removed 6 bases at V and 0 bases at J, leaving 4 bases unmatched. The CDR3 nucleotides are TGTGCCAGCAGCCAGGACAGGGGGCCCTCCTACGAGCAGTACTTC. Its translation is CASSQDRGPSYEQYF.

V and J are TRBV5-1 and TRBJ1-6, with D maybe TRBD1 (5 bases). Germline-derived CDR1 and CDR2 are SGHRS and YFSETQ. There are 15 residues in the CDR3. Trimming took 2 bases from V and 4 from J, leaving 10 bases between them. The CDR3 loop reads CASSFGPGYNSPLHF. The CDR3 DNA sequence: TGCGCCAGCAGCTTTGGCCCAGGGTATAATTCACCCCTCCACTTT.

The count of this clone is one. V gene TRBV5-1 combines with J gene TRBJ2-1, with 10 bases identical to TRBD2. Germline trimming cut 5 bases from V and 3 bases from J; bases unmatched to any gene: 8. Germline V CDR1 and CDR2: SGHRS, YFSETQ. The CDR3 contains 16 residues. The CDR3 coding sequence is TGCGCCAGCAGAGGATCCAGCGGGGGGGTCTACAATGAGCAGTTCTTC. Its translation is CASRGSSGGVYNEQFF.

The CDR3 region has the DNA TGTGCCAGTAGTTTAGCCAGAGGGGATACGCAGTATTTT. The encoded protein is CASSLARGDTQYF. The rearrangement uses TRBV19 and TRBJ2-3; TRBD2 is a possible D gene (5 bases). Per the germline V gene, CDR1 is LNHDA and CDR2 is SQIVND (reference sequence). This CDR3 region has 13 residues. Deletions cut 5 bases from V and 6 bases from J, with 12 bases between.

The chain uses TRBV18 and TRBJ2-1, with TRBD2 matching 8 bases. The CDR3 runs to 15 residues. The V and J ends lost 3 bases and 4 bases, in that order; junction bases with no gene match: 5. The germline gives CDR1 KGHSH, CDR2 LQKENI. The CDR3 is CASSPQRGRYNEQFF. The CDR3 DNA reads TGTGCCAGCTCACCCCAGCGGGGGAGGTACAATGAGCAGTTCTTC.

V usage is TRBV6-6 and J usage is TRBJ2-7; D perhaps matches TRBD2 (9 bases). Germline lookup yields CDR1 MNHNY and CDR2 SVGAGI (reference sequence). The CDR3 covers 15 residues. Trimming pared 6 bases from V and 3 bases from J, leaving 18 bases between. The CDR3 DNA follows: TGTGCCAGCAGGCGGGGGGGGGACAGGTACTACGAGCAGTACTTC. Translation: CASRRGGDRYYEQYF.

The rearrangement links TRBV6-5 to TRBJ1-6; D unclear. Germline assignment: CDR1 MNHEY and CDR2 SVGAGI. The V and J ends lost 2 bases and 12 bases respectively, with 20 bases between them. The CDR3 length is 16 residues. As DNA, the CDR3 is TGTGCCAGCAGTTACCGGAACGTAGGAGGGTCACGACCCCTCCACTTT. It is translated as CASSYRNVGGSRPLHF.

The chain combines TRBV6-4 with TRBJ2-3; D is perhaps TRBD2 (6 bases). V was pared by 4 bases and J by 4 bases, with 12 bases between. Looked up from germline, CDR1 is MRHNA and CDR2 is SNTAGT. This CDR3 has 14 residues. CDR3 sequence reads: CASSVSSGPDTQYF. The CDR3 nucleotides are TGTGCCAGCAGTGTATCGAGCGGGCCAGATACGCAGTATTTT.

This chain joins TRBV6-1 and TRBJ1-5; 7 bases are shared with TRBD1. This CDR3 contains 15 residues. The V and J ends lost 6 bases and 2 bases, in that order; junction bases with no gene match: 7. The V gene's germline CDR1 is MNHNS and CDR2 SASEGT. CDR3 nucleotides: TGTGCCAGCAGGAATCAGGGGGGTGGCAATCAGCCCCAGCATTTT. Its translation: CASRNQGGGNQPQHF.

The rearrangement links TRBV18 to TRBJ1-2, with D possibly being TRBD1 (5 bases). From germline, CDR1 is KGHSH and CDR2 LQKENI. The CDR3 extends over 17 amino acids. V dropped 3 bases and J dropped 0 bases, with 17 bases sitting between them. In DNA form, the CDR3 reads TGTGCCAGCTCACCGTTCGAAACAGGCATAGCTAACTATGGCTACACCTTC. Protein: CASSPFETGIANYGYTF.

A note on this clone: Other DNA sequences within the sample encode an identical CDR3. The V call is TRBV9, the J call TRBJ1-5; D unresolved. CDR3 length: 12 amino acids. Trimming pared 0 bases from V and 5 bases from J, leaving 3 bases between. CDR1 is SGDLS, CDR2 YYNGEE, per germline. This chain's CDR3 is CASSVGDQPQHF. The CDR3 nucleotides read TGTGCCAGCAGCGTAGGAGATCAGCCCCAGCATTTT.

The chain is built from TRBV6-1 and TRBJ1-3; no reliable D call. The CDR3 is 14 amino acids. V was shortened by 3 bases and J by 0 bases, with 6 bases between the two germline ends. The V gene's germline CDR1 is MNHNS and CDR2 SASEGT. The CDR3 bases are TGTGCCAGCAGTGACAAGAGCTCTGGAAACACCATATATTTT. Its protein is CASSDKSSGNTIYF.

CDR3: CASSDGNRAPGNTIYF. CDR3 nucleotides: TGTGCCAGCAGTGACGGTAACAGGGCCCCTGGAAACACCATATATTTT. The chain couples TRBV2 to TRBJ1-3; D is perhaps TRBD1 (6 bases). The CDR3 extends over 16 amino acids. Trimming left V 3 bases short and J 2 bases short, with 14 bases between. Germline assignment: CDR1 SNHLY and CDR2 FYNNEI.

The chain links TRBV7-8 to TRBJ2-7; D is possibly TRBD1 (6 bases). Germline assignment: CDR1 SGHVS and CDR2 FQNEAQ. V was shortened by 4 bases and J by 4 bases, with 11 bases between the two germline ends. This CDR3 has 13 amino acids. CDR3 sequence reads: CASSSNQGYEQYF. DNA for the CDR3: TGTGCCAGCAGCTCGAACCAGGGGTACGAGCAGTACTTC.

The chain couples TRBV6-1 to TRBJ2-7, with D tentatively TRBD1 or TRBD2 (5 bases each). CDR3 size: 15 residues. V was shortened by 7 bases and J by 0 bases, with 16 bases between the two germline ends. Germline CDR1 reads MNHNS; CDR2 reads SASEGT. The CDR3 is CASIFHLGVSYEQYF. The CDR3 DNA follows: TGTGCCAGCATTTTTCACCTGGGGGTCTCCTACGAGCAGTACTTC.

The gene calls are TRBV2 and TRBJ1-1; tentative D call: TRBD1 (5 bases). V gave up 6 bases and J gave up 7 bases, with 12 bases separating them. The germline CDR1 and CDR2 sequences are SNHLY and FYNNEI. The CDR3 runs 12 residues. CDR3: CASRREGSEAFF. DNA of the CDR3: TGTGCCAGCAGGAGAGAGGGGAGTGAAGCTTTCTTT.

The chain employs TRBV7-6 and TRBJ2-7, with 7 bases fitting TRBD1. Germline loops: CDR1 SGHVS, CDR2 FNYEAQ. J lost 3 bases, V lost 3 bases, and 5 bases had no gene match. The CDR3 totals 14 residues. CDR3 sequence reads: CASSFGDRDYEQYF. CDR3 in DNA: TGTGCCAGCAGCTTCGGAGACAGGGACTACGAGCAGTACTTC.

In DNA, the CDR3 is TGTGCCAGCTCAACAAGCGGACCCAGCGCGCAGTACTTC. It encodes CASSTSGPSAQYF. The chain has TRBV18 and TRBJ2-7, with a tentative D call TRBD2 (5 bases). This CDR3 has 13 amino acids. Trimming stripped 5 bases from V and 9 bases from J, with 17 bases between. Per the germline V gene, CDR1 is KGHSH and CDR2 is LQKENI.

This chain connects TRBV30 to TRBJ2-7; TRBD2 agrees at 9 bases. Germline V CDR1 and CDR2: GTSNPN, SVGIG (reference sequence). V gave up 8 bases and J gave up 3 bases; unmatched junction bases: 8. The CDR3 has 13 amino acids. The chain's CDR3 is CATRGGGDYEQYF. The CDR3 DNA reads as TGTGCCACGAGAGGCGGGGGGGACTACGAGCAGTACTTC.